This T cell receptor (beta chain) was captured by sequencing in a study of shared clonotypes between healthy human individuals (dated by TCRdb to about 2020). With regard to the full study: The cohort comprised two women and a few men aged 18 to 49 years. For each donor, CD4 naive and CD4 memory were each given three plates, CD8 naive was given two plates, and CD8 memory was given one plate. The study deeply sequenced blood TCR repertoires of about 5 healthy adults to estimate repertoire size and the extent of clonotype sharing between individuals. To increase sequencing depth and limit assay-specific biases, different laboratories used diverse techniques to prepare libraries and sequence TCR repertoires. Each donor's leukapheresis produced roughly between roughly 0.85 and 9.5 billion PBMCs. Findings and caveats that apply to the study as a whole: Roughly 5.2% of naive CD4, 3.5% of naive CD8, about 2.4% of memory CD4, and around 0.42% of memory CD8 clonotypes were shared across several donors. Rarefaction of sorted-subset datasets indicated incomplete sequencing despite the large sequencing depth. Naive subsets generally had larger estimated clonotype richness than memory subsets. Because the study included a small number of donors, the genetic and exposure-history diversity represented was limited. Based on pairwise subsampling, the degree of clonotype sharing among donors was expected to be affected by sequencing depth. Sampling was restricted to blood, and TCR repertoires in tissue are likely to differ from TCR repertoires in blood. Compared with non-shared clonotypes, clonotypes shared by all four sorted-subset donors had higher generation probabilities.

Using the deep immunoSEQ assay, multiplex PCR amplified TCR CDR3 regions from genomic DNA. Extracted genomic DNA from each cell subset was spread evenly across all wells of several immunoSEQ 96-well plates, with each plate serving as a replicate. For sorted subsets, around 200 ng genomic DNA, equal to some 28,000 T cell genomes, was loaded into each replicate PCR. Purified libraries were quantified with a Qubit 3.0 fluorometer, sized on a Bioanalyzer 2100, and re-quantified with the KAPA Library Quantification kit. Every immunoSEQ 96-well plate was sequenced on a dedicated single-read 150-cycle Illumina NextSeq 550 flow cell. The published analysis was carried out like this. Because the immunoSEQ output held only junctional sequences and lacked quality scores, the filtering could not match the filtering applied to full-length reads. Sequences were annotated with PyIR, a Python wrapper for IgBLAST v1.9, and V/J genes and CDR3 were assigned using IMGT germline references. Reads were filtered out if the reads had weak V/J assignments (E-value above 1e-6), no CDR3, stop codons, out-of-frame junctions, or ambiguous translated residues. V3J clonotypes were defined as sequences sharing the same inferred V gene, J gene, and CDR3 amino acid sequence. To compute the percentage overlap between repertoires, the number of shared unique clonotypes was divided by the size of the smaller repertoire. RTK rarefaction, the Chao1 estimator, and Recon v2.1 estimates of unobserved clonotypes were used to assess repertoire richness. Generation probabilities for all TCRbeta clonotypes obtained by the gDNA method from a handful of donors were computed using OLGA. TCRdb stores this immuneACCESS table with in-frame sequences only. Part of the clones is absent; in the studies checked, under half of the shortfall reflects unresolved V genes, and no reason is known for the rest. The DNA gave D and trimming, while V, J and clone size come from that table. The sample table records about 580,000 clones; roughly 98% of these occur just once. The leading ten clones occupy approximately 0.3% of the sample.

CD8 naive samples consisted of CD45RO-negative cells that were positively selected for CCR7, yielding a CD45RA+CCR7+ population without TemRA cells. The donors were healthy, HIV-negative adults who had no recently reported acute infections or vaccinations. Every donor was a Caucasian adult residing in Nashville, Tennessee, USA. Blood was collected by leukapheresis, and PBMCs were isolated by Ficoll-Histopaque density gradient centrifugation and then cryopreserved in liquid nitrogen vapor phase. Purity and quantity of every magnetically sorted T cell population were checked by analytical flow cytometry. From each sorted fraction, genomic DNA was isolated and quantified by UV absorbance on a Nanodrop 2000c. V and J are trimmed by 2 bases and 8 bases, and the gene matches miss 6 bases of the junction. The CDR3 contains 14 residues, cysteine and phenylalanine counted. The CDR3 DNA has 42 bases and is translated from base 1. The germline V gene supplies CDR1 MDHEN and CDR2 SYDVKM.

Notes on this clone: Its antigen remains undetermined. Base quality data are lacking; no much larger clone is found one base away. The identical CDR3 is also encoded by other nucleotide sequences in the sample.

Recombination connected TRBV28 to TRBJ1-2; the central 9 bases match TRBD1. The sample consisted of naive CD8+ T cells sorted from blood. The sample's cell subset or site, from its label and the paper: CD45RA+CCR7+. The sequence was obtained from a young man in good health. The DNA reads as follows: TGTGCCAGCAGTTTAGGGACAGGGTCAGACGGCTACACCTTC. This codes for CASSLGTGSDGYTF.